This T cell receptor (beta chain) was sequenced during a study of vaccination and CD4 T cells after COVID-19. The overall study: In the convalescent group, nasal swab PCR was SARS-CoV-2 positive; nine cases were mild and one severe. General study findings and limits: From around 20 to 38, the median of SARS-CoV-2-reactive clonotypes rose without reaching significance. A comparatively limited set of convalescent patients was examined, with no early post-infection timepoints.

Cultured CD4+ T cells had their DNA profiled by the Oncomine TCR Beta short-read assay. A single record per CDR3 protein comes from TCRdb applying MiXCR to the PCR reads. The table records tens of thousands of distinct CDR3 sequences, around 33% of them present only once. The time point is: late sampling 161 to 241 days after vaccination in a few convalescent patients. The treatment denotes: approximately nine-day PBMC culture with coronavirus spike peptide pools or control peptides (ViraFEST assay). This clonotype turned up a few times. Its antigen is as yet unknown. After removal of 5 bases from V and 4 bases from J, the junction contained 11 bases not matched to a gene. Germline V gives CDR1 DFQATT, CDR2 SNEGSKA (reference sequence). The CDR3 totals 18 residues.

The gene calls are TRBV20-1 and TRBJ2-2, with 15 nucleotides matching TRBD2. The receptor's source is a human donor who had recovered from COVID-19. The starting material was CD4+ T cells from blood, cultured in vitro, obtained about 7 months after SARS-CoV-2 vaccination. CDR3 sequence reads: CSAPRTSGRGVGTGELFF. DNA of the CDR3: TGCAGTGCTCCCCGGACTAGCGGGAGGGGGGTGGGCACCGGGGAGCTGTTTTTT.